The present entry profiles one T cell receptor beta chain with its context. CDR1 is LNHNV and CDR2 is YYDKDF in the germline V gene (reference sequence). V was shortened by 5 bases and J by 6 bases, with 16 bases between the two germline ends. The CDR3 runs 14 residues. These data belong to a study of blood T cell repertoires in COVID-19. Study-level background: Italy, Spain and the United States were the sources of the convalescent and acute COVID-19 samples. The cDNA or gDNA used as material had been derived from T cells, B-cell-depleted T cells, or PBMCs.

Clones were sequenced by immunoSEQ multiplex PCR, and TCRdb holds only the in-frame ones, with some missing. This sample carries some 170,000 clones, 82% of them seen once, and the ten largest clones take 8% to 9.5%. This chain links TRBV15 with TRBJ1-2; weak D call: TRBD1 (5 bases). Source material: peripheral blood. The receptor's source is a woman aged 70-85 years with acute or convalescent COVID-19. This CDR3 is CATSVGGQGDGYTF. CDR3 DNA: TGTGCCACCAGCGTAGGAGGGCAGGGAGATGGCTACACCTTC.